The rows below give T cell receptor beta chains drawn from one sample of a study of OX40 agonist ivuxolimab in advanced cancers. Some clones are missing from TCRdb's copy, which holds only in-frame ones; the method was immunoSEQ multiplex PCR. The data hold 15,000 to 20,000 clones, with under 90% observed a single time. The sample was CD4+ or CD8+ T cells sorted from blood, taken in a trial of the OX40 agonist ivuxolimab. The receptors come from an adult with an advanced solid tumor such as melanoma, head and neck, liver or kidney cancer. Each CDR3 is given with its conserved first and last residue. Fields, in order: V gene, J gene, D gene, clone size, CDR3 DNA, CDR3 protein. D genes are given only for firm matches. The size of a clone is reported for some rows only, either as once, few or many, or as a class for expanded clones.

>TRBV29-1|TRBJ2-5|TRBD2|.
TGCAGCGTATACAAAAGCGGGACTAGCAAAGAGACCCAGTACTTC
CSVYKSGTSKETQYF
>TRBV30|TRBJ1-4|.|.
TGTGCCTGGAAAGGTCCCACAGGGTCTAATGAAAAACTGTTTTTT
CAWKGPTGSNEKLFF
>TRBV6-1|TRBJ1-5|.|.
TGTGCCAGCAGTGAAAGGTACACAGACTTAGGCCAGCCCCAGCATTTT
CASSERYTDLGQPQHF
>TRBV11-2|TRBJ1-1|.|.
TGTGCCAGCAGCTTCCAGAGCACTGAAGCTTTCTTT
CASSFQSTEAFF
>TRBV14|TRBJ1-2|.|.
TGTGCCAGCAGCCAACAGTCAGGGAGGAAGAGTGGCTACACCTTC
CASSQQSGRKSGYTF
>TRBV28|TRBJ2-1|TRBD1|.
TGTGCCAGCAGCCGGACAGGTTTCTACAATGAGCAGTTCTTC
CASSRTGFYNEQFF
>TRBV5-1|TRBJ2-7|TRBD1|few
TGCGCCAGCAACCGGGACAGGGATGAAGAGCAGTACTTC
CASNRDRDEEQYF
>TRBV7-2|TRBJ2-1|.|.
TGTGCCAGCAGCTTCGCAGGGACCAACTCCTACAATGAGCAGTTCTTC
CASSFAGTNSYNEQFF
>TRBV6-1|TRBJ1-4|TRBD1|.
TGTGCCAGCAGTGCCTCTTCGACAGGGGGTAATGAAAAACTGTTTTTT
CASSASSTGGNEKLFF
>TRBV6-6|TRBJ2-1|TRBD1|.
TGTGCCAGCATAAAGGACAGGTTTGACAATGAGCAGTTCTTC
CASIKDRFDNEQFF
>TRBV11-1|TRBJ1-2|TRBD1|.
TGTGCCAGCAGCTTAGCGGCCGGGACAGGGAAGGATGGCTACACCTTC
CASSLAAGTGKDGYTF
>TRBV19|TRBJ1-6|.|.
TGTGCCAGTAGTATATTTATGGGCTATAATTCACCCCTCCACTTT
CASSIFMGYNSPLHF
>TRBV5-1|TRBJ1-1|.|.
TGCGCCAGCAGCCAACATAGACAGACCGAAGCTTTCTTT
CASSQHRQTEAFF
>TRBV28|TRBJ1-6|.|.
TGTGCCAGCAGACGCGACAGCTATTCACCCCTCCACTTT
CASRRDSYSPLHF
>TRBV7-2|TRBJ1-2|.|.
TGTGCCAGCAGCCTCAGGCGGGGGGGCGCAGGGGGCTACACCTTC
CASSLRRGGAGGYTF
>TRBV20-1|TRBJ1-1|.|.
TGCCGATGTTCCATGAACACTGAAGCTTTCTTT
CRCSMNTEAFF
>TRBV7-3|TRBJ2-3|.|medium-sized
TGTGCCAGCAGCCCGGGGGGCAGGAATACGCAGTATTTT
CASSPGGRNTQYF
>TRBV27|TRBJ2-2|TRBD2|.
TGTGCCAGCAAGCGGGAGGGTGGCGGGGAGCTGTTTTTT
CASKREGGGELFF
>TRBV5-1|TRBJ1-4|.|.
TGCGCCAGCAGCTCTCTATCAACTAATGAAAAACTGTTTTTT
CASSSLSTNEKLFF
>TRBV7-7|TRBJ2-7|TRBD2|.
TGTGCCAGCAGCTTTCGAGATCCAGCGGGAGGGCCTACCTACGAGCAGTACTTC
CASSFRDPAGGPTYEQYF
>TRBV2|TRBJ1-2|TRBD1|.
TGTGCCAGCAACCCCCGGGACAGGGGGCGTTATGGCTACACCTTC
CASNPRDRGRYGYTF
>TRBV5-1|TRBJ2-1|.|.
TGCGCCAGCAGCTTGGTGGGGGCCCAAAACAATGAGCAGTTCTTC
CASSLVGAQNNEQFF
>TRBV14|TRBJ1-1|.|.
TGTGCCAGCAGCCAACAGAACACTGAAGCTTTCTTT
CASSQQNTEAFF
>TRBV28|TRBJ1-4|TRBD1|.
TGTGCCAGCAGAGAAAGGGGGCGGGGTGAAAAACTGTTTTTT
CASRERGRGEKLFF
>TRBV30|TRBJ1-2|.|.
TGTGCCTGGAGTGTAGGGTCGGGGAACTATGGCTACACCTTC
CAWSVGSGNYGYTF
>TRBV6-5|TRBJ1-6|.|.
TGTGCCAGCAGCCGAGCGGATTCACCCCTCCACTTT
CASSRADSPLHF
>TRBV5-1|TRBJ2-3|TRBD2|.
TGCGCCAGCAGCTTGGATCTGCGGGGGGACACAGATACGCAGTATTTT
CASSLDLRGDTDTQYF
>TRBV13|TRBJ2-1|.|.
TGTGCCAGCAGCCGCGGGGGCTTGTCCTACAATGAGCAGTTCTTC
CASSRGGLSYNEQFF
>TRBV19|TRBJ2-3|.|.
TGTGCCAGTAGTATACTCCCAGGGACGGGCGCAGATACGCAGTATTTT
CASSILPGTGADTQYF
>TRBV6-1|TRBJ2-7|TRBD1|.
TGTGCCAGCAGTGAAGTGGGGGACAGGGGCCTCTCCTACGAGCAGTACTTC
CASSEVGDRGLSYEQYF
>TRBV9|TRBJ2-2|TRBD1|.
TGTGCCAGCAGCGTAGACAGGGGCTTTGACACCGGGGAGCTGTTTTTT
CASSVDRGFDTGELFF
>TRBV19|TRBJ2-3|.|.
TGTGCCAGTAGCCCTTATGGGGGGGCGATTGCAGATACGCAGTATTTT
CASSPYGGAIADTQYF
>TRBV2|TRBJ2-1|TRBD2|once
TGTGCCAGCAGGGGGGGGTGGCTCAATGAGCAGTTCTTC
CASRGGWLNEQFF
>TRBV7-9|TRBJ2-7|.|.
TGTGCCAGCAGCTTAAGAGAGAAAAACTACGAGCAGTACTTC
CASSLREKNYEQYF
>TRBV19|TRBJ2-5|.|.
TGTGCCAGTAGTGTAGCTGGACAAGAGACCCAGTACTTC
CASSVAGQETQYF
>TRBV6-5|TRBJ1-2|.|few
TGTGCCAGCAGACCCACGGGCCGGCGAACCCTCGGCTACACCTTC
CASRPTGRRTLGYTF
>TRBV19|TRBJ2-1|.|.
TGTGCCAGTAGGGGGGGTAGATTTGCGAACAATGAGCAGTTCTTC
CASRGGRFANNEQFF
>TRBV2|TRBJ2-5|.|.
TGTGCCAGCAGTGGGGGCCGCCGCGGGCCGCAAGAGACCCAGTACTTC
CASSGGRRGPQETQYF
>TRBV28|TRBJ1-5|.|.
TGTGCCAGCAGTTTAGTTTCTCGACTAAACAATCAGCCCCAGCATTTT
CASSLVSRLNNQPQHF
>TRBV15|TRBJ2-7|TRBD1|.
TGTGCCACCGGGACAGGGACCTACGAGCAGTACTTC
CATGTGTYEQYF
>TRBV6-5|TRBJ2-7|.|.
TGTGCCAGCAGTTGGTCCTACGAGCAGTACTTC
CASSWSYEQYF
>TRBV6-5|TRBJ2-3|.|.
TGTGCCAGCAGTTACAGCGAGCGTTGGGGCACAGATACGCAGTATTTT
CASSYSERWGTDTQYF
>TRBV28|TRBJ1-5|.|.
TGTGCCAGCACCCTACCGGGGAGCTCCTTCCAGCCCCAGCATTTT
CASTLPGSSFQPQHF
>TRBV10-3|TRBJ1-6|TRBD1|once
TGTGCCATCAGTGGGGGGAGGACAGGGGGCGAATCACCCCTCCACTTT
CAISGGRTGGESPLHF